This is a list of T cell receptor beta chains from one sample in a study of PD-1 blockade in mismatch repair-deficient tumors. Some clones are missing from TCRdb's copy, which holds only in-frame ones; the method was immunoSEQ multiplex PCR. The sample lists roughly 120,000 clones, about 88% occurring once. The material sequenced was peripheral blood, taken approximately 72 weeks after starting pembrolizumab. These receptors were collected from an adult with mismatch repair-deficient cancer. Both conserved end residues are part of each CDR3. D genes are given only for firm matches. Size is stated for part of the rows, as once, few or many counts, or as a class when the clone is expanded.

D,J,V,size,DNA,CDR3
NA,TRBJ2-7,TRBV7-9,NA,TGTGCCAGCAGCTATATCCTCAGGGGCCCTAACTCCTACGAGCAGTACTTC,CASSYILRGPNSYEQYF
NA,TRBJ2-7,TRBV7-2,NA,TGTGCCAGCAGCCACAATCTAGCTGGTCTCTACGAGCAGTACTTC,CASSHNLAGLYEQYF
NA,TRBJ2-3,TRBV29-1,NA,TGCAGCGTTGTGGGAGATACGCAGTATTTT,CSVVGDTQYF
TRBD2,TRBJ2-1,TRBV6-4,many,TGTGCCAGCAGTGACGGACTAGCGGGAGGTGAGCAGTTCTTC,CASSDGLAGGEQFF
TRBD2,TRBJ2-1,TRBV4-3,once,TGCGCCAGCAGCCTCAATTTCCGCGGGAGGGCCTACAATGAGCAGTTCTTC,CASSLNFRGRAYNEQFF
NA,TRBJ1-1,TRBV5-3,NA,TGTGCCAGGCCGCGTACAGGCTTGAACACTGAAGCTTTCTTT,CARPRTGLNTEAFF
NA,TRBJ1-2,TRBV10-2,NA,TGCGCCAGCAGTGGGGCTTCACAGGGTTCCTATGGCTACACCTTC,CASSGASQGSYGYTF
TRBD2,TRBJ2-7,TRBV28,NA,TGTGCCAGCACCTTGGCGGGGGTCAATTCCTACGAGCAGTACTTC,CASTLAGVNSYEQYF
NA,TRBJ2-7,TRBV4-1,NA,TGCGCCAGCAGCCAAGTTAACGGGGGCGTTTACGAGCAGTACTTC,CASSQVNGGVYEQYF
TRBD1,TRBJ1-3,TRBV13,NA,TGTGCCAGCAGCTTAGTTGGGGACAGCTCTGGAAACACCATATATTTT,CASSLVGDSSGNTIYF
TRBD1,TRBJ1-2,TRBV5-1,NA,TGCGCCAGCAGCGCGAAACAGGGGAGGAGTGGCTACACCTTC,CASSAKQGRSGYTF
TRBD1,TRBJ2-7,TRBV28,NA,TGTGCCAGCAGCTTAGGCCCGGCGGGACAGGGGTCCCACGAGCAGTACTTC,CASSLGPAGQGSHEQYF
TRBD1,TRBJ2-7,TRBV6-1,NA,TGTGCCAGCAGTGGGGTTGGGGACAGGGGTACCTACGAGCAGTACTTC,CASSGVGDRGTYEQYF
TRBD1,TRBJ1-5,TRBV2,NA,TGTGCCAGCAGTGAAAAGAGGACAGGGGGCTATCAGCCCCAGCATTTT,CASSEKRTGGYQPQHF
NA,TRBJ2-7,TRBV18,NA,TGTGCCAGCTCACCACCAATGGGCTACGAGCAGTACTTC,CASSPPMGYEQYF
NA,TRBJ2-7,TRBV7-9,NA,TGTGCCAGCAGCTTAACGGGACAATCCTACGAGCAGTACTTC,CASSLTGQSYEQYF
NA,TRBJ2-3,TRBV9,NA,TGTGCCAGCAGCGCAAGCGGCACAGATACGCAGTATTTT,CASSASGTDTQYF
NA,TRBJ2-7,TRBV7-3,NA,TGTGCCAGCAGCTTAGGGCCTACGATCCCCTACGAGCAGTACTTC,CASSLGPTIPYEQYF
NA,TRBJ2-5,TRBV6-1,NA,TGTGCCAGCAGTGAAGTTCGAACCCTTGAGACCCAGTACTTC,CASSEVRTLETQYF
TRBD1,TRBJ2-2,TRBV6-4,NA,TGTGCCAGCAGTACCGGGACAGGGGGCACCGGGGAGCTGTTTTTT,CASSTGTGGTGELFF
NA,TRBJ2-1,TRBV19,NA,TGTGCCAGTAGTATTATGCAGGGGTCCTACAATGAGCAGTTCTTC,CASSIMQGSYNEQFF
TRBD1,TRBJ1-5,TRBV2,NA,TGTGCCAGCAGAGCGGGACAGGGCGGTCAGCCCCAGCATTTT,CASRAGQGGQPQHF
NA,TRBJ2-7,TRBV14,NA,TGTGCCAGCAGCCGGGGTCAGGTCCCATATTTCGAGCAGTACTTC,CASSRGQVPYFEQYF
TRBD1,TRBJ1-1,TRBV2,NA,TGTGCCAGCAGAGCTGGACAGGGGGCGGTTGAAGCTTTCTTT,CASRAGQGAVEAFF
TRBD1,TRBJ2-1,TRBV27,NA,TGTGCCAGCAGTTTTGTTCCAGGGGGCGCATTAAATGAGCAGTTCTTC,CASSFVPGGALNEQFF